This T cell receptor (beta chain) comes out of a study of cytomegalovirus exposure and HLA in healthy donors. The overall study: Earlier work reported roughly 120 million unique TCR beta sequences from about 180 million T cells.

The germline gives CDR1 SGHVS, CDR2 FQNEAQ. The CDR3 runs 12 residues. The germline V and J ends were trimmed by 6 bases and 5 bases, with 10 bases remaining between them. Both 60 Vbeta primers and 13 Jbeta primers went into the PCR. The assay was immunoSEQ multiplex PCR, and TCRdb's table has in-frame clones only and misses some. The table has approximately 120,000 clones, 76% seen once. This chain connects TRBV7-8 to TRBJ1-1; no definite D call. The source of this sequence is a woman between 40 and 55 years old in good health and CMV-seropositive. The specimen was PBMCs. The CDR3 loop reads CASSQGRTEAFF. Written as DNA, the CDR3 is TGTGCCAGCAGTCAAGGCAGGACTGAAGCTTTCTTT.